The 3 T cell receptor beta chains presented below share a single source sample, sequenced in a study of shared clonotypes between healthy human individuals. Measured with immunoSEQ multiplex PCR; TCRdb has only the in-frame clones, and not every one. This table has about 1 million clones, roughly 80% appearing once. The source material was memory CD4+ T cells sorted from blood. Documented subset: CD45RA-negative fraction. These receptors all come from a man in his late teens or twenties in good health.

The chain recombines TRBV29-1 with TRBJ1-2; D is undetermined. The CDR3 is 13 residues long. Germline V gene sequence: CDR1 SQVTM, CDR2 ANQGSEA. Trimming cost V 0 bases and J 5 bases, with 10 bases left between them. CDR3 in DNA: TGCAGCGTTGAAGAGGCCAGCAGGTATGGCTACACCTTC. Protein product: CSVEEASRYGYTF. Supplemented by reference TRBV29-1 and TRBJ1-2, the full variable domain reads SAVISQKPSRDICQRGTSLTIQCQVDSQVTMMFWYRQQPGQSLTLIATANQGSEATYESGFVIDKFPISRPNLTFSTLTVSNMSPEDSSIYLCSVEEASRYGYTFGSGTRLTVV.

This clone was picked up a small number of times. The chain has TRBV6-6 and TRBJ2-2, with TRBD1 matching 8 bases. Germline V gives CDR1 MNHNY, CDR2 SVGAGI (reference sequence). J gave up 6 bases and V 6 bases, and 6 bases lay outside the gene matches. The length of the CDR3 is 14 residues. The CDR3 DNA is TGTGCCAGCAGCGGACAGGGAGCACCCGGGGAGCTGTTTTTT. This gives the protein CASSGQGAPGELFF.

The CDR3 nucleotides are TGTGCCAGCATTGGCTCCTATAATTCACCCCTCCACTTT. Protein sequence: CASIGSYNSPLHF. The gene calls are TRBV28 and TRBJ1-6; unclear D gene. This CDR3 spans 13 amino acids. V gave up 7 bases and J gave up 0 bases, with 4 bases separating them. Germline CDR1 reads MDHEN; CDR2 reads SYDVKM.